These 11 T cell receptor beta chains were sequenced from one sample in a study of cytomegalovirus exposure and HLA in healthy donors (dated by TCRdb to 2016 to 2017). To prepare the library, the immunoSEQ multiplex PCR assay was applied. For the multiplex PCR, a mixture combining 60 forward primers for TCR Vbeta segments and 13 reverse primers for TCR Jbeta segments was used. The immuneACCESS repertoire file appears here via TCRdb, limited to in-frame rearrangements. These files lack a portion of the clones; in checked studies, under half of the deficit traces to unresolved V genes, and the cause of the others is not known. Counted in this sample were fewer than 200,000 clones; roughly 70% of them appeared once. The ten biggest clones cover around 1.5% of the sample. Sequenced sample: PBMCs. These receptors were taken from a girl aged 5 to 17 in good health and CMV-seronegative.

This chain links TRBV5-1 with TRBJ1-4, with D maybe TRBD1 (5 bases). V shed 4 bases and J shed 4 bases, with 11 bases lying between them. CDR3 length equals 14 residues. Germline values: CDR1 SGHRS, CDR2 YFSETQ. CDR3 bases: TGCGCCAGCAGCGGAACGACAGTTAATGAAAAACTGTTTTTT. It codes for CASSGTTVNEKLFF.

This chain links TRBV7-9 with TRBJ1-6; 7 nucleotides align to TRBD1. J was trimmed by 6 bases and V by 4 bases; bases with no gene match: 9. Germline V gene sequence: CDR1 SEHNR, CDR2 FQNEAQ (reference sequence). The CDR3 has 16 amino acids. The CDR3 reads CASSSRLGQTNSPLHF. CDR3 bases: TGTGCCAGCAGCTCCCGTTTGGGACAGACTAATTCACCCCTCCACTTT.

The genes are TRBV4-2 and TRBJ1-5; D ambiguous. The germline V and J ends were trimmed by 1 base and 10 bases, with 20 bases remaining between them. The CDR3 is made up of 16 amino acids. Germline CDR1 is LGHNA and CDR2 is YNFKEQ. The CDR3 loop is CASSQARGDQISPQHF. The CDR3 DNA reads TGTGCCAGCAGCCAAGCTAGAGGCGATCAAATCAGCCCCCAGCATTTT.

The genes are TRBV4-1 and TRBJ2-3; no reliable D call. This CDR3 has 15 residues. The V end lost 1 base, the J end lost 0 bases, and 8 bases lay between the germline ends. Germline V gene data show CDR1 as MGHRA and CDR2 as YSYEKL. CDR3 region: CASSQVSSSTDTQYF. CDR3 in DNA: TGCGCCAGCAGCCAAGTCTCTTCGAGCACAGATACGCAGTATTTT.

CDR3 residues: CASSLPGGNTEAFF. The CDR3, as DNA: TGTGCCAGCAGTTTACCGGGGGGGAACACTGAAGCTTTCTTT. V usage is TRBV28 and J usage is TRBJ1-1; possible D gene TRBD1, 5 bases. This CDR3 has 14 amino acids. Trimming removed 2 bases at V and 1 base at J, with 8 bases between. The V gene's germline CDR1 is MDHEN and CDR2 SYDVKM.

This sequence joins TRBV6-5 and TRBJ1-6, with a possible D match to TRBD1 (6 bases). There are 15 residues in the CDR3. Trimming pared 6 bases from V and 7 bases from J, leaving 16 bases between. Germline CDR1 reads MNHEY; CDR2 reads SVGAGI. The CDR3 DNA sequence: TGTGCCAGCAGCCCATGGGGGGGCCCCAATTCACCCCTCCACTTT. Its translation: CASSPWGGPNSPLHF.

This clone is a singleton in its sample. J is TRBJ2-2 and V is TRBV4-2; possibly TRBD1 for D (6 bases). The CDR3 runs 15 residues. Germline CDR1 reads LGHNA; CDR2 reads YNFKEQ. Trimming took 5 bases from V and 4 from J, leaving 14 bases between them. CDR3 coding DNA: TGTGCCAGCAGCTTCCGGGACACCGTCACCGGGGAGCTGTTTTTT. This encodes CASSFRDTVTGELFF.

This rearrangement joins TRBV5-1 to TRBJ2-3, with 10 bases lining up with TRBD1. V trimming: 5 bases; J trimming: 4 bases; junction bases outside the gene matches: 7. Germline CDR1 is SGHRS and CDR2 is YFSETQ. This CDR3 has 15 residues. In DNA, the CDR3 is TGCGCCAGCAGGGACAGGGGGAGAGCGGCAGATACGCAGTATTTT. It codes for CASRDRGRAADTQYF.

The rearrangement uses TRBV9 and TRBJ2-7, with TRBD1 matching over 8 bases. Germline assignment: CDR1 SGDLS and CDR2 YYNGEE. The CDR3 totals 15 residues. Trimming at V came to 0 bases and at J to 6 bases, leaving 8 bases not matched to a gene. The CDR3 protein is CASSVGGQAGSEQYF. DNA for the CDR3: TGTGCCAGCAGCGTAGGGGGACAGGCTGGAAGCGAGCAGTACTTC. Looking up the rest from reference TRBV9 and TRBJ2-7 gives the full variable domain: DSGVTQTPKHLITATGQRVTLRCSPRSGDLSVYWYQQSLDQGLQFLIQYYNGEERAKGNILERFSAQQFPDLHSELNLSSLELGDSALYFCASSVGGQAGSEQYFGPGTRLTVT.

This clone has only one observation. The genes are TRBV5-1 and TRBJ2-5; the match to TRBD1 covers 8 bases. Germline CDR1 SGHRS, CDR2 YFSETQ. The CDR3 extends over 15 amino acids. Trimming cost V 2 bases and J 5 bases; bases outside gene matches: 8. The CDR3, as DNA: TGCGCCAGCAGCTTTTTGACAGGGGAGCGGGAGACCCAGTACTTC. It codes for CASSFLTGERETQYF.

The chain employs TRBV5-1 and TRBJ2-3; 10 bases match TRBD2. CDR1 and CDR2 from the germline V gene are SGHRS and YFSETQ. V gave up 2 bases and J gave up 0 bases; unmatched junction bases: 9. The length of the CDR3 is 18 residues. CDR3 residues: CASSFGASGGTSTDTQYF. The CDR3 bases are TGCGCCAGCAGCTTCGGGGCTAGCGGGGGTACCAGCACAGATACGCAGTATTTT.